This T cell receptor beta chain was sequenced in a study of shared T cell receptors in the human thymus. Repertoires were generated with immunoSEQ multiplex PCR, while TCRdb's copy carries only in-frame clones and drops some. In the table there are around 340,000 clones, around 93% of which are singletons. This clone was detected only once. The CDR3 is 19 amino acids. The ends were cut back, 7 bases at V and 0 bases at J, with 30 bases in the middle. CDR1 is GTSNPN, CDR2 SVGIG, per germline (reference sequence). This clonotype was obtained from a human donor. V is TRBV30 and J is TRBJ1-1; tentatively, D is TRBD1 (6 bases). The sample consisted of thymocytes. CDR3 amino acids: CAFPSTGTINGGMNTEAFF. The CDR3 DNA sequence: TGTGCCTTCCCGTCAACCGGGACAATCAACGGAGGGATGAACACTGAAGCTTTCTTT.